This TCR beta chain was sequenced during a study of blood T cell repertoires in COVID-19. As for the study in general: The United States, Italy and Spain supplied acute and convalescent COVID-19 samples. The cDNA or gDNA used as material had been derived from T cells, B-cell-depleted T cells, or PBMCs.

Methods used by the authors: Reference gene primer amplification in the assay estimated nucleated cell counts. Sequenced by immunoSEQ multiplex PCR; TCRdb stores in-frame clones only, minus some. V, J and clone size are taken as reported in that table, and D and trimming were inferred from the DNA itself. The sample records some 30,000 clones, around 90% being singletons. The TCR originated in a man aged 60-69 years with active COVID-19. The sequencing sample was made of peripheral blood.

The CDR3 here is CASSRDFLEQFF. CDR3 nucleotide sequence: TGTGCCAGCAGCCGGGACTTTCTTGAGCAGTTCTTC. The rearrangement uses TRBV7-2 and TRBJ2-1; possible D gene TRBD2, 6 bases. CDR3 length: 12 amino acids. V lost 5 bases and J lost 9, with 11 bases in between. Germline V gives CDR1 SGHTA, CDR2 FQGNSA.